Here is one T cell receptor (beta chain) with its context. This sample is part of a study of blood T cell repertoires in COVID-19. Here immunoSEQ multiplex PCR was the method, and the copy in TCRdb shows in-frame clones only, minus some. The table lists over 250,000 clones, about 85% of them singletons. CDR1 SGHTA and CDR2 FQGNSA come from the germline V gene. CDR3 length equals 16 residues. The V and J ends lost 3 bases and 7 bases, in that order; junction bases with no gene match: 11. V usage is TRBV7-2 and J usage is TRBJ2-1; 8 bases align to TRBD1. This TCR came from a human donor in a cohort sampled during active COVID-19. Sample: peripheral blood. This CDR3 is CASSFAKGQGRNEQFF. CDR3 coding DNA: TGTGCCAGCAGCTTCGCTAAAGGACAGGGAAGGAATGAGCAGTTCTTC. Variable domain in full (rest from reference TRBV7-2 and TRBJ2-1): GAGVSQSPSNKVTEKGKDVELRCDPISGHTALYWYRQSLGQGLEFLIYFQGNSAPDKSGLPSDRFSAERTGGSVSTLTIQRTQQEDSAVYLCASSFAKGQGRNEQFFGPGTRLTVL.